These 32 T cell receptor beta chains were all obtained from the same sample, sequenced in a study of OX40 agonist ivuxolimab in advanced cancers. Data came from immunoSEQ multiplex PCR; TCRdb stores just in-frame clones and leaves some out. The sample has approximately 23,000 clones, roughly four fifths seen once. This material consisted of CD4+ or CD8+ T cells sorted from blood, taken in a trial of the OX40 agonist ivuxolimab. These receptors all stem from an adult with an advanced solid tumor such as melanoma, head and neck, liver or kidney cancer.

V is TRBV25-1 and J is TRBJ2-1; D is unresolved. This CDR3 region has 14 residues. The ends were cut back, 2 bases at V and 7 bases at J, with 12 bases in the middle. Germline V gives CDR1 MGHDK, CDR2 SYGVNS. The CDR3 sequence: CASSEISLRNEQFF. CDR3 in DNA: TGTGCCAGCAGTGAAATTAGCCTTAGAAATGAGCAGTTCTTC. The complete variable domain, with remaining parts taken from reference TRBV25-1 and TRBJ2-1, reads EADIYQTPRYLVIGTGKKITLECSQTMGHDKMYWYQQDPGMELHLIHYSYGVNSTEKGDLSSESTVSRIRTEHFPLTLESARPSHTSQYLCASSEISLRNEQFFGPGTRLTVL.

This sequence joins TRBV7-9 and TRBJ2-1, with a possible D match to TRBD1 (5 bases). V shed 4 bases and J shed 8 bases, with 15 bases lying between them. Germline V gene sequence: CDR1 SEHNR, CDR2 FQNEAQ (reference sequence). CDR3 size: 14 residues. Here the CDR3 reads CASSSQGPKHEQFF. The CDR3 region has the DNA TGTGCCAGCAGCTCCCAGGGCCCTAAGCATGAGCAGTTCTTC.

This sequence joins TRBV13 and TRBJ1-1; D gene unclear. The germline V and J ends were trimmed by 6 bases and 3 bases, with 26 bases remaining between them. CDR1 and CDR2 (germline): PRHDT, FYEKMQ (reference sequence). The CDR3 is 18 amino acids. DNA of the CDR3: TGTGCCAGCAGAAATAGAAACGGTTTCGGGATCGGAGACACTGAAGCTTTCTTT. Translated: CASRNRNGFGIGDTEAFF.

This chain joins TRBV6-5 and TRBJ1-5; no clear D. The CDR3 extends over 16 amino acids. Germline V lookup: CDR1 MNHEY, CDR2 SVGAGI. V lost 0 bases and J 1 base, leaving 10 bases between the germline ends. Written as DNA, the CDR3 is TGTGCCAGCAGTTACTCGTATCCGGGAAGCAATCAGCCCCAGCATTTT. Protein: CASSYSYPGSNQPQHF.

This chain links TRBV9 with TRBJ1-1; D gene unclear. Germline CDR1 is SGDLS and CDR2 is YYNGEE. The CDR3 extends over 14 amino acids. V gave up 0 bases and J gave up 11 bases, with 17 bases separating them. The CDR3 DNA reads as TGTGCCAGCAGCGTAGATGGGCAGGTCGATGATGCTTTCTTT. Amino acid sequence: CASSVDGQVDDAFF.

This clone was seen a single time. The chain is built from TRBV19 and TRBJ2-1; D perhaps matches TRBD1 (6 bases). The CDR3 consists of 12 residues. The germline CDR1 and CDR2 sequences are LNHDA and SQIVND (reference sequence). V was pared by 8 bases and J by 3 bases, with 8 bases between. The CDR3 region has the DNA TGTGCCAGTTGGGACAACTACAATGAGCAGTTCTTC. Protein sequence: CASWDNYNEQFF.

This clone has only a few counts. This chain joins TRBV2 and TRBJ2-7; no reliable D call. The CDR3 is 13 residues long. V dropped 1 base and J dropped 6 bases, with 10 bases sitting between them. Germline CDR1 and CDR2: SNHLY and FYNNEI. CDR3 sequence (DNA): TGTGCCAGCAGTGAAGTCCAGTACTCCGAGCAGTACTTC. Amino acids: CASSEVQYSEQYF.

This clone was seen a single time. The J gene is TRBJ2-7, the V gene TRBV27; D unresolved. The CDR3 is 15 residues long. V dropped 3 bases and J dropped 0 bases, with 12 bases sitting between them. The germline CDR1 and CDR2 sequences are MNHEY and SMNVEV (reference sequence). The CDR3: CASSFSGLFSYEQYF. DNA for the CDR3: TGTGCCAGCAGTTTTTCGGGCTTATTCTCCTACGAGCAGTACTTC.

The CDR3 loop reads CASSQTEGRGYTF. Written as DNA, the CDR3 is TGTGCCAGCAGCCAGACAGAGGGACGGGGCTACACCTTC. This chain links TRBV6-6 with TRBJ1-2, with D perhaps matching TRBD1 (5 bases). The germline V gene encodes CDR1 MNHNY and CDR2 SVGAGI (reference sequence). There are 13 residues in the CDR3. Trimming removed 6 bases at V and 8 bases at J, with 16 bases between.

The CDR3 DNA is TGCAGCGTTCCCTCGGGGGCCCCGCATGAGCAGTTCTTC. This sequence encodes CSVPSGAPHEQFF. The chain couples TRBV29-1 to TRBJ2-1, with D perhaps matching TRBD1 or TRBD2 (6 bases each). Looked up from germline, CDR1 is SQVTM and CDR2 is ANQGSEA. The CDR3 contains 13 residues. V lost 5 bases and J 8 bases, leaving 16 bases between the germline ends.

CDR3 protein: CASSQGYSNQPQHF. Here the CDR3 DNA reads TGCGCCAGCAGCCAAGGATACTCGAATCAGCCCCAGCATTTT. The chain carries TRBV4-1 and TRBJ1-5; D not certain. Germline loops: CDR1 MGHRA, CDR2 YSYEKL. There are 14 residues in the CDR3. The ends were cut back, 1 base at V and 4 bases at J, with 8 bases in the middle.

This clone has more than one count but fewer than ten. The chain links TRBV6-1 to TRBJ1-2, with D hard to call. Germline-derived CDR1 and CDR2 are MNHNS and SASEGT. The CDR3 extends over 14 amino acids. V was trimmed by 3 bases and J by 6 bases, leaving 14 bases between them. The CDR3 is CASSDLYDMDGYTF. As DNA, the CDR3 is TGTGCCAGCAGTGATTTATACGACATGGATGGCTACACCTTC.

The CDR3 sequence: CASSSDSYEQYF. The CDR3 DNA follows: TGTGCCAGTAGTTCCGATTCCTACGAGCAGTACTTC. The chain couples TRBV19 to TRBJ2-7, with no clear D. The CDR3 sequence is 12 residues long. The V and J ends lost 5 bases and 1 base respectively, with 6 bases between them. CDR1 LNHDA and CDR2 SQIVND come from the germline V gene (reference sequence).

This chain uses TRBV5-5 with TRBJ1-3; D remains ambiguous. The V gene's germline CDR1 is SGHKS and CDR2 YYEKEE (reference sequence). V was cut by 0 bases and J by 2 bases, with 6 bases left in between. CDR3 size: 14 residues. CDR3 in amino acids: CASSLDGTGNTIYF. CDR3 DNA: TGTGCCAGCAGCTTGGACGGGACTGGAAACACCATATATTTT.

The genes are TRBV5-5 and TRBJ1-4; D is uncertain. CDR3 length: 13 residues. The V and J ends lost 4 bases and 3 bases respectively, with 7 bases between them. The germline gives CDR1 SGHKS, CDR2 YYEKEE (reference sequence). In DNA form, the CDR3 reads TGTGCCAGCAGCCGAATTTCTAATGAAAAACTGTTTTTT. Translating gives CASSRISNEKLFF.

As regards this clone: The germline gene is not matched at one end of the junction; a read error may be the cause. This chain links TRBV28 with TRBJ2-1; D is ambiguous. CDR3 size: 13 residues. The V gene's germline CDR1 is MDHEN and CDR2 SYDVKM. The CDR3 bases are TGTGCCAGCAGCAATCAAGTGGGAAGGACCCGGGTCTTC. Translated: CASSNQVGRTRVF.

This clone was recorded a few times. Distinct nucleotide sequences in the sample also encode this CDR3. J is TRBJ2-2 and V is TRBV27; 8 bases are a match to TRBD2. V gave up 3 bases and J gave up 5 bases; unmatched junction bases: 11. The CDR3 extends over 17 amino acids. Germline V CDR1 and CDR2: MNHEY, SMNVEV (reference sequence). The chain's CDR3 is CASSLGVVGGGTGELFF. In nucleotides, the CDR3 is TGTGCCAGCAGTTTGGGTGTCGTCGGGGGGGGAACCGGGGAGCTGTTTTTT.

This chain uses TRBV4-1 with TRBJ2-1; D gene ambiguous. Trimming shortened V by 3 bases and J by 6 bases, and 21 bases separated the two germline ends. From germline, CDR1 is MGHRA and CDR2 YSYEKL. This CDR3 has 17 residues. In DNA, the CDR3 is TGCGCCAGCAGCCATCGCACCGGGCCGGCTGGGGTCAATGAGCAGTTCTTC. Protein product: CASSHRTGPAGVNEQFF.

The chain uses TRBV2 and TRBJ2-7; D perhaps matches TRBD1 (6 bases). The CDR3 totals 13 residues. The V gene's germline CDR1 is SNHLY and CDR2 FYNNEI. Trimming removed 6 bases from V and 1 base from J, with 10 bases in between. The CDR3 is CASRSTGSYEQYF. The DNA of the CDR3 is TGTGCCAGCAGGTCAACAGGGTCCTACGAGCAGTACTTC.

This clone was seen once. This rearrangement joins TRBV4-1 to TRBJ2-1, with TRBD2 identical over 7 bases. The length of the CDR3 is 11 residues. The germline CDR1 and CDR2 sequences are MGHRA and YSYEKL. Trimming took 6 bases from V and 10 from J; bases not matched to a gene: 3. CDR3 nucleotides: TGCGCCAGCAGTGGGGGACTAGAGCAGTTCTTC. This gives the protein CASSGGLEQFF.

This chain links TRBV6-5 with TRBJ1-5; weak D call: TRBD1 (5 bases). The germline gives CDR1 MNHEY, CDR2 SVGAGI. The CDR3 contains 13 residues. V was shortened by 8 bases and J by 0 bases, with 8 bases between the two germline ends. CDR3 region: CASGAYSNQPQHF. The CDR3 DNA reads as TGTGCCAGCGGGGCGTATAGCAATCAGCCCCAGCATTTT.

The DNA for the CDR3 is TGTGCCAGCAGTGCGGGGGGCTACTACGAGCAGTACTTC. Residues: CASSAGGYYEQYF. The V and J genes are TRBV2 and TRBJ2-7, with a possible D match to TRBD2 (7 bases). V lost 4 bases and J lost 3, with 10 bases in between. This CDR3 comprises 13 residues. From germline, CDR1 is SNHLY and CDR2 FYNNEI.

This clone was picked up a small number of times. The CDR3 region is CASSAMPGDRGGYTF. The CDR3, as DNA: TGTGCCAGCAGCGCAATGCCCGGGGACAGGGGAGGCTACACCTTC. The chain employs TRBV5-4 and TRBJ1-2; TRBD1 matches at 10 bases. Germline CDR1 is SGHNT and CDR2 is YYREEE (reference sequence). This CDR3 contains 15 residues. J lost 8 bases, V lost 4 bases, and 11 bases had no gene match. Together with reference TRBV5-4 and TRBJ1-2, the CDR3 gives the full variable domain: ETGVTQSPTHLIKTRGQQVTLRCSSQSGHNTVSWYQQALGQGPQFIFQYYREEENGRGNFPPRFSGLQFPNYSSELNVNALELDDSALYLCASSAMPGDRGGYTFGSGTRLTVV.

This chain uses TRBV2 with TRBJ2-7; D might be TRBD2 (6 bases). V lost 9 bases and J 3 bases, leaving 15 bases between the germline ends. Germline V gene lookup returns CDR1 SNHLY and CDR2 FYNNEI. The CDR3 contains 13 residues. CDR3 bases: TGTGCCAGGGGCGGGGTAGGGGACTACGAGCAGTACTTC. Protein product: CARGGVGDYEQYF.

The rearrangement links TRBV28 to TRBJ2-4; D not resolved. V gave up 6 bases and J gave up 0 bases, with 15 bases separating them. CDR1 is MDHEN and CDR2 is SYDVKM in the germline V gene. CDR3 length: 16 amino acids. CDR3 residues: CASSGRFLIAKNIQYF. The DNA for the CDR3 is TGTGCCAGCAGCGGACGGTTCCTTATAGCCAAAAACATTCAGTACTTC.

V and J are TRBV7-9 and TRBJ1-4; TRBD1 aligns across 7 bases. Looked up from germline, CDR1 is SEHNR and CDR2 is FQNEAQ (reference sequence). This CDR3 has 17 amino acids. V lost 5 bases, J lost 1 base, and 10 bases stayed unmatched. CDR3 protein: CASSTLTGLGTNEKLFF. The CDR3 DNA reads as TGTGCCAGCAGCACTCTGACAGGGCTAGGAACTAATGAAAAACTGTTTTTT.

V usage is TRBV7-9 and J usage is TRBJ1-5; TRBD1 might be the D (6 bases). The CDR3 spans 14 residues. Trimming shortened V by 4 bases and J by 5 bases, and 12 bases separated the two germline ends. From germline, CDR1 is SEHNR and CDR2 FQNEAQ (reference sequence). The chain's CDR3 is CASSSRGGDQPQHF. In DNA, the CDR3 is TGTGCCAGCAGCTCTCGAGGGGGGGATCAGCCCCAGCATTTT. The whole variable domain, filled in from reference TRBV7-9 and TRBJ1-5, reads DTGVSQNPRHKITKRGQNVTFRCDPISEHNRLYWYRQTLGQGPEFLTYFQNEAQLEKSRLLSDRFSAERPKGSFSTLEIQRTEQGDSAMYLCASSSRGGDQPQHFGDGTRLSIL.

J is TRBJ2-3 and V is TRBV2; D is possibly TRBD2 (5 bases). CDR3 length: 14 amino acids. The V and J ends lost 2 bases and 6 bases respectively, with 12 bases between them. Germline CDR1 and CDR2: SNHLY and FYNNEI. The CDR3 bases are TGTGCCAGCAGTGAACCTAGCACCAGGGATACGCAGTATTTT. Translation: CASSEPSTRDTQYF.

The rearrangement uses TRBV7-9 and TRBJ1-6; no firm D call. Per the germline V gene, CDR1 is SEHNR and CDR2 is FQNEAQ (reference sequence). Trimming cost V 1 base and J 9 bases, with 10 bases left between them. The CDR3 covers 14 residues. CDR3 nucleotide sequence: TGTGCCAGCAGCTTAGATAACTCTCGTTCACCCCTCCACTTT. Translated: CASSLDNSRSPLHF.

The J gene is TRBJ1-1, the V gene TRBV6-8; D is unresolved. The CDR3 spans 12 residues. V shed 9 bases and J shed 5 bases, with 13 bases lying between them. Germline CDR1 and CDR2: MNHGY and SAAAGT. CDR3 amino acids: CARARVRTEAFF. The CDR3 nucleotides read TGTGCCAGGGCGCGGGTCCGGACTGAAGCTTTCTTT.

The chain carries TRBV21-1 and TRBJ2-7. TRBV21-1 is described as a pseudogene. This CDR3 contains 16 residues. As DNA, the CDR3 is TGTGCCAGCAGCTATTATCCTCGGGGACGGGACTACGAGCAGTACTTC. Protein product: CASSYYPRGRDYEQYF.

This chain joins TRBV28 and TRBJ2-7, with a weak D call TRBD2 (6 bases). The CDR3 is 17 amino acids. From germline, CDR1 is MDHEN and CDR2 SYDVKM. Trimming cost V 3 bases and J 5 bases, with 23 bases left between them. CDR3 coding DNA: TGTGCCAGCAGTTTTCGGTCCCTGGGAGCAGGGAGGCACGAGCAGTACTTC. Protein sequence: CASSFRSLGAGRHEQYF.